A selection of T cell receptor beta chains follows, all from one sample in a study of blood T cell repertoires in COVID-19. Libraries were prepared by immunoSEQ multiplex PCR; TCRdb keeps only in-frame clonotypes and omits some of them. The data hold approximately 200,000 clones, with approximately 80% observed a single time. Sequenced material: peripheral blood. The source of these receptors is a woman older than 75 with acute or convalescent COVID-19. Both conserved end residues are part of each CDR3. A D gene is named only where the DNA matches it firmly. Clone size appears in some rows only: once, few, many, or a class for an expanded clone.

DNA | CDR3 | J | V | size | D
TGTGCCAGCAGTAGGGACAGGGGCCACGAGCAGTACTTC | CASSRDRGHEQYF | TRBJ2-7 | TRBV6-5 | few | TRBD1
TGTGCCAGCAGCCCCCCTCCGGGGGTCTCCTACGAGCAGTACTTC | CASSPPPGVSYEQYF | TRBJ2-7 | TRBV7-9 | NA | NA
TGTGCCAGCTCACCACGTCTAAGGGGCGGCACCGGGGAGCTGTTTTTT | CASSPRLRGGTGELFF | TRBJ2-2 | TRBV18 | NA | NA
TGTGCCAGCTCACCAGAGACACGGACTGGAAACACCATATATTTT | CASSPETRTGNTIYF | TRBJ1-3 | TRBV18 | NA | NA
TGTGCCAGCAGTTACATGGCGGGAGGGCAAGAGACCCAGTACTTC | CASSYMAGGQETQYF | TRBJ2-5 | TRBV6-2/TRBV6-3 | few | TRBD2
TGTGCCATCAGAATCGCAACAGGGATGAACACTGAAGCTTTCTTT | CAIRIATGMNTEAFF | TRBJ1-1 | TRBV10-3 | NA | NA
TGTGCCAGCAGCAGAAAACCCGGGACTAGCACAGATACGCAGTATTTT | CASSRKPGTSTDTQYF | TRBJ2-3 | TRBV11-3 | few | NA
TGTGCCAGCAGCTTCCCAGGTTACTCTGGAAACACCATATATTTT | CASSFPGYSGNTIYF | TRBJ1-3 | TRBV11-2 | NA | NA
TGCGCCAGCAGCCAGATCCGAGGGGAAAAACTGTTTTTT | CASSQIRGEKLFF | TRBJ1-4 | TRBV4-1 | NA | NA
TGTGCCAGCTCACGGGCTCGGGACAGGGGACCAAAGGACCAGTACTTC | CASSRARDRGPKDQYF | TRBJ2-5 | TRBV18 | NA | TRBD1
TGTGCCAGCAGCTTGGGGCCGGGACAGGGTACAATGAGGCAGTTCTTC | CASSLGPGQGTMRQFF | TRBJ2-1 | TRBV5-5 | once | TRBD1
TGTGCCAGCAGCTTCGCCTCCGGGGGCAATCAGCCCCAGCATTTT | CASSFASGGNQPQHF | TRBJ1-5 | TRBV7-8 | NA | NA
TGCGCCAGCAGCCTGCCGGGACTAGCGGGGTTCGGGGAGCTGTTTTTT | CASSLPGLAGFGELFF | TRBJ2-2 | TRBV4-1 | NA | TRBD2
TGTGCCAGCTCACCACCGGCGGGACAGGGGGCGGCTTTCTTT | CASSPPAGQGAAFF | TRBJ1-1 | TRBV18 | NA | TRBD1
TGTGCCAGCAGTTTAACAGGGGCAACTAATGAAAAACTGTTTTTT | CASSLTGATNEKLFF | TRBJ1-4 | TRBV27 | once | TRBD1
TGTGCCTGGAGAGCCGGGACAGGGGGCTCTGAAGCTTTCTTT | CAWRAGTGGSEAFF | TRBJ1-1 | TRBV30 | NA | TRBD1
TGTGCCAGCAGTGAGGGCCAGCGGGGGCCCCAGCATTTT | CASSEGQRGPQHF | TRBJ1-5 | TRBV25-1 | NA | NA
TGTGCCAGCAGCCGAGGGTGGGCGGCAGATACGCAGTATTTT | CASSRGWAADTQYF | TRBJ2-3 | TRBV9 | NA | NA
TGTGCCAGCAGCCCGACTAGCGGGGGAGCCGGGGAGCTGTTTTTT | CASSPTSGGAGELFF | TRBJ2-2 | TRBV5-8 | once | TRBD2
TGTGCCAGTAGACCCGGAGCGGGGGGGACCATCCTAGGAACAGATACGCAGTATTTT | CASRPGAGGTILGTDTQYF | TRBJ2-3 | TRBV19 | NA | TRBD2